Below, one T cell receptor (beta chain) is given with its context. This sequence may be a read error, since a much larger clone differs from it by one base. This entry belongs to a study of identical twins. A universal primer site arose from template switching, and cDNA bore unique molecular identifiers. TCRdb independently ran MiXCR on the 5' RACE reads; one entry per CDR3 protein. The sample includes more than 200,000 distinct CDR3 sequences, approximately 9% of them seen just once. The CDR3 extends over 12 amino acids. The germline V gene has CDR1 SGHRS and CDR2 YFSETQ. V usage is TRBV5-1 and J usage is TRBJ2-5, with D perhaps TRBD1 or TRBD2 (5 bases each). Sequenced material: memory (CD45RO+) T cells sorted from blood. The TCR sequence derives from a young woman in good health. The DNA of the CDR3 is TGCGCCAGCGGGGCAGTCGGGGAGATCCAGTACTTC. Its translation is CASGAVGEIQYF. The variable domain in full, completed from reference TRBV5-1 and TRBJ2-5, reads KAGVTQTPRYLIKTRGQQVTLSCSPISGHRSVSWYQQTPGQGLQFLFEYFSETQRNKGNFPGRFSGRQFSNSRSEMNVSTLELGDSALYLCASGAVGEIQYFGPGTRLLVL.